This T cell receptor (beta chain) was identified during a study of persistence of HIV-infected CD4 T cells. On the study more broadly: Median time on suppressive ART was seven to nine years. Two participants gave one leukapheresis sample; others gave up to roughly 180 mL blood repeatedly.

This was the immunoSEQ version 4 assay in survey mode. Only in-frame clones appear in the TCRdb table, and some are missing; sequencing was by immunoSEQ multiplex PCR. The table includes 50,000 to 65,000 clones, about 69% detected once. Overlapping HIV-1 Gag 15-mer peptides at 1 ug per peptide per mL were used. Memory cells lacking CD40L and CD69 with high CD45RO were sorted. There are 14 residues in the CDR3. Trimming shortened V by 3 bases and J by 3 bases, and 12 bases separated the two germline ends. The V gene's germline CDR1 is SGHDT and CDR2 YYEEEE. This clone was seen only once. The antigen is unknown.

The origin of this receptor is an adult man with HIV who was CMV-seropositive. This chain links TRBV5-6 with TRBJ1-2; D perhaps matches TRBD1 (6 bases). Sequencing used CD4+ T cells sorted from PBMCs after approximately 20-hour stimulation, obtained from a patient who received antiretroviral therapy. The CDR3 here is CASSSQGLDYGYTF. The CDR3 DNA reads as TGTGCCAGCAGCTCACAGGGTTTGGACTATGGCTACACCTTC.